The following is a T cell receptor (beta chain) sequence with its context. This specimen belongs to a study of T cell changes during pregnancy in multiple sclerosis. This CDR3 is 13 amino acids long. Germline V gives CDR1 MDHEN, CDR2 SYDVKM. Deletions cut 6 bases from V and 8 bases from J, with 14 bases between. TCRdb's copy holds only in-frame clones and misses some; the assay was immunoSEQ multiplex PCR. The table shows tens of thousands of clones, with 90% to 95% occurring only once. The chain carries TRBV28 and TRBJ2-1; possible D gene TRBD2, 6 bases. The starting material was peripheral blood, obtained in the second trimester of pregnancy. The TCR comes from a female donor with multiple sclerosis, enrolled in a pregnancy study. CDR3 loop: CASSPPPSDEQFF. CDR3 sequence (DNA): TGTGCCAGCAGCCCCCCACCTAGCGATGAGCAGTTCTTC.